The 12 T cell receptor beta chains listed next were all sequenced from one sample in a study of cytotoxic CD8 clonotypes in ibrutinib-treated CLL. TCRdb keeps only in-frame clones here, not all; method: immunoSEQ multiplex PCR. The table has approximately 45,000 clones, about 70% seen once; the top ten hold about 13%. The starting material was PBMCs, obtained after 12 months of ibrutinib treatment. The receptors shown here come from a human donor with chronic lymphocytic leukemia.

This CDR3 reads CASSYTQNEQYF. CDR3 nucleotide sequence: TGTGCCAGCAGTTACACACAGAACGAGCAGTACTTC. The rearrangement joins TRBV6-6 to TRBJ2-7; no reliable D call. V was trimmed by 2 bases and J by 5 bases, leaving 7 bases between them. Germline values: CDR1 MNHNY, CDR2 SVGAGI (reference sequence). The CDR3 has 12 amino acids.

By sample share, this clone is medium-sized (0.01 to 0.1%). The gene calls are TRBV5-1 and TRBJ1-1; no firm D call. V lost 2 bases and J 0 bases, leaving 8 bases between the germline ends. CDR3 length equals 14 residues. Germline assignment: CDR1 SGHRS and CDR2 YFSETQ. CDR3 loop: CASSFGSMNTEAFF. Written as DNA, the CDR3 is TGCGCCAGCAGCTTTGGGAGCATGAACACTGAAGCTTTCTTT. The variable domain in full, completed from reference TRBV5-1 and TRBJ1-1, reads KAGVTQTPRYLIKTRGQQVTLSCSPISGHRSVSWYQQTPGQGLQFLFEYFSETQRNKGNFPGRFSGRQFSNSRSEMNVSTLELGDSALYLCASSFGSMNTEAFFGQGTRLTVV.

V usage is TRBV2 and J usage is TRBJ2-7; D call uncertain. V gave up 5 bases and J gave up 3 bases, with 20 bases separating them. The CDR3 is 16 amino acids. In germline, CDR1 is SNHLY, CDR2 FYNNEI. The CDR3 region is CASSSAPGYLYYEQYF. The CDR3 DNA reads as TGTGCCAGCAGTTCTGCCCCAGGATATCTCTACTACGAGCAGTACTTC.

The V call is TRBV9, the J call TRBJ1-1; 7 bases align to TRBD1. Trimming at V came to 4 bases and at J to 0 bases, leaving 3 bases not matched to a gene. The germline V gene encodes CDR1 SGDLS and CDR2 YYNGEE. The CDR3 consists of 14 residues. The CDR3, as DNA: TGTGCCAGCAGCTCCGACAGGGTGAACACTGAAGCTTTCTTT. It encodes CASSSDRVNTEAFF.

This chain connects TRBV5-1 to TRBJ1-1; D remains unclear. The CDR3 covers 15 residues. Looked up from germline, CDR1 is SGHRS and CDR2 is YFSETQ. V gave up 2 bases and J gave up 0 bases, with 11 bases separating them. CDR3 loop: CASSLGHSVNTEAFF. The CDR3 DNA is TGCGCCAGCAGCTTAGGGCATTCGGTGAACACTGAAGCTTTCTTT.

The chain recombines TRBV18 with TRBJ2-3; 8 bases are shared with TRBD2. In germline, CDR1 is KGHSH, CDR2 LQKENI. V gave up 4 bases and J gave up 0 bases; unmatched junction bases: 3. CDR3 length: 15 residues. CDR3: CASSRGTRSTDTQYF. CDR3 sequence (DNA): TGTGCCAGCTCACGCGGGACTAGGAGCACAGATACGCAGTATTTT.

The chain has TRBV5-1 and TRBJ2-4; 8 nucleotides match TRBD1. V was pared by 2 bases and J by 9 bases, with 4 bases of the junction left unmatched. CDR3 size: 13 residues. The germline V gene has CDR1 SGHRS and CDR2 YFSETQ. The CDR3 here is CASSFGQGGIQYF. CDR3 DNA: TGCGCCAGCAGCTTCGGACAGGGTGGCATTCAGTACTTC.

This clone turned up a few times. The V call is TRBV7-2, the J call TRBJ1-6; possibly TRBD1 for D (6 bases). Germline loops: CDR1 SGHTA, CDR2 FQGNSA. CDR3 length equals 15 residues. V lost 6 bases and J lost 6, with 15 bases in between. CDR3 nucleotide sequence: TGTGCCAGCAGGACGTCGGGGGGCAGTAATTCACCCCTCCACTTT. This gives the protein CASRTSGGSNSPLHF.

The chain carries TRBV29-1 and TRBJ2-3; no clear D. CDR3 length: 11 amino acids. V was pared by 4 bases and J by 9 bases, with 11 bases between. CDR1 and CDR2 (germline): SQVTM, ANQGSEA. The CDR3 DNA sequence: TGCAGCGTTGCCGGCATACCAACGCAGTATTTT. Its translation is CSVAGIPTQYF.

This sequence joins TRBV5-6 and TRBJ1-2; D remains unclear. This CDR3 is 13 amino acids long. Germline V gives CDR1 SGHDT, CDR2 YYEEEE. Trimming took 2 bases from V and 4 from J, leaving 9 bases between them. DNA of the CDR3: TGTGCCAGCAGCTTCGGCCCGTCCTATGGCTACACCTTC. It codes for CASSFGPSYGYTF.

Note on this clone: Other DNA sequences of this sample code for an identical CDR3. The V call is TRBV11-2, the J call TRBJ2-2, with D tentatively TRBD2 (5 bases). Trimming took 1 base from V and 7 from J, leaving 10 bases between them. The CDR3 consists of 14 residues. Per the germline V gene, CDR1 is SGHAT and CDR2 is FQNNGV. The CDR3 nucleotides are TGTGCCAGCAGCTTAGGCCTTCGGGGCGGGGAGCTGTTTTTT. Amino acid sequence: CASSLGLRGGELFF.

The V call is TRBV5-1, the J call TRBJ2-5; 14 bases match TRBD2. This CDR3 comprises 17 residues. Germline CDR1 is SGHRS and CDR2 is YFSETQ. The trim removed 0 bases at V and 2 bases at J, leaving 3 bases unmatched. CDR3 protein: CASSLGTSGGYQETQYF. In DNA form, the CDR3 reads TGCGCCAGCAGCTTGGGGACTAGCGGGGGGTATCAAGAGACCCAGTACTTC.